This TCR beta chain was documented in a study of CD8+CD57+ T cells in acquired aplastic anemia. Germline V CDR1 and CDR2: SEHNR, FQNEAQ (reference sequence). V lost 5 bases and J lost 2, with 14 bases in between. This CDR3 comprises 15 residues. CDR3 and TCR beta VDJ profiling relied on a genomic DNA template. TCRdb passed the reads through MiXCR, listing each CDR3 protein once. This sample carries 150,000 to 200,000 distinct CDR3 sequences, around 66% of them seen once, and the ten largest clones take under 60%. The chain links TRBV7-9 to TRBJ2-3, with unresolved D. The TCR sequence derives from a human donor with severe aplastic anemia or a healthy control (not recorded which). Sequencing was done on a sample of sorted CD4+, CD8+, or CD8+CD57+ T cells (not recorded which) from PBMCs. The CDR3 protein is CASSPTWTITDTQYF. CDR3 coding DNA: TGTGCCAGCAGCCCCACTTGGACCATCACAGATACGCAGTATTTT.